This is a list of T cell receptor beta chains from one sample in a study of OX40 agonist ivuxolimab in advanced cancers. The assay was immunoSEQ multiplex PCR, and TCRdb's table has in-frame clones only and misses some. The data hold some 70,000 clones, with around 83% observed a single time. The source was CD4+ or CD8+ T cells sorted from blood, collected in a trial of the OX40 agonist ivuxolimab. Receptors originate from an adult with an advanced solid tumor such as melanoma, head and neck, liver or kidney cancer. The CDR3 runs from the conserved cysteine through the conserved F or W. The D gene is left open where the match is weak. Clone size, where shown, is once, few, many, or a class for clones that have expanded.

NA	NA	TRBV5-5	TRBJ1-5	TGTGCCAGCAGCTTGGAAGGGGCCAGCAATCAGCCCCAGCATTTT	CASSLEGASNQPQHF
NA	NA	TRBV5-5	TRBJ2-1	TGTGCCAGCATGAACCCCGGGACGTCCTACAATGAGCAGTTCTTC	CASMNPGTSYNEQFF
TRBD1	NA	TRBV19	TRBJ2-5	TGTGCCACCAGACAGGGTGTAGAGACCCAGTACTTC	CATRQGVETQYF
TRBD2	NA	TRBV19	TRBJ2-7	TGTGCCAGTAGTAAAAACACAAAGGCTAGCGGGAGTTTCGAGCAGTACTTC	CASSKNTKASGSFEQYF
NA	NA	TRBV28	TRBJ1-2	TGTGCCAGCAGTTTTTCAGGGGCCAGCTATGGCTACACCTTC	CASSFSGASYGYTF
TRBD1	once	TRBV11-3	TRBJ2-2	TGTGCCAGCAGCCGACAGGGGGACACCGGGGAGCTGTTTTTT	CASSRQGDTGELFF
TRBD1	NA	TRBV19	TRBJ2-1	TGTGCCAGTAGTATAAAGACGACAGGGGTCCGTGAGCAGTTCTTC	CASSIKTTGVREQFF
NA	few	TRBV18	TRBJ1-4	TGTGCCAGCTCACCAGGGACACCATTACTGTTTTTT	CASSPGTPLLFF
TRBD1	NA	TRBV28	TRBJ2-7	TGTGCCAGTACGTCCGGGACAGGACCTTACGAGCAGTACTTC	CASTSGTGPYEQYF
NA	NA	TRBV5-5	TRBJ2-1	TGTGCCAGCAGCTTGCTCCAGGGGAGGAATGAGCAGTTCTTC	CASSLLQGRNEQFF
TRBD2	NA	TRBV6-5	TRBJ2-1	TGTGCCAGCAGGGGCGGGGGACCCTCCTACAATGAGCAGTTCTTC	CASRGGGPSYNEQFF
TRBD1	NA	TRBV7-6	TRBJ1-2	TGTGCCACCGCGGGACAGGGGGGGATAGGTGGCTACACCTTC	CATAGQGGIGGYTF
NA	NA	TRBV6-6	TRBJ2-2	TGTGCCAGCAGGGGCAGGGGGGACACCGGGGAGCTGTTTTTT	CASRGRGDTGELFF
NA	NA	TRBV7-2	TRBJ1-2	TGTGCCAGCAGCTTAGAGGGCAGCTCCTATGGCTACACCTTC	CASSLEGSSYGYTF
NA	NA	TRBV16	TRBJ1-2	TGTGCCAGCAGCCAATTAGGGACCAAATATGGCTACACCTTC	CASSQLGTKYGYTF
TRBD2	NA	TRBV2	TRBJ2-1	TGTGCCAGCAGTGAACAGCGGCTAGCGGGGGGCCATGAGCAGTTCTTC	CASSEQRLAGGHEQFF
NA	NA	TRBV5-4	TRBJ1-1	TGTGCCAGCAATCGGGTTGGGAACACTGAAGCTTTCTTT	CASNRVGNTEAFF
TRBD1	few	TRBV19	TRBJ1-5	TGTGCCAGTAGCGTGGACAGGGACCAGCCCCAGCATTTT	CASSVDRDQPQHF
NA	once	TRBV18	TRBJ1-5	TGTGCCAGCTCACCTCGGGGGGGGCCCCAGCATTTT	CASSPRGGPQHF
NA	NA	TRBV5-5	TRBJ2-5	TGTGCCAGCAGCCGCGCTAGCAGGGTTCAGACCCAGTACTTC	CASSRASRVQTQYF
TRBD1	NA	TRBV9	TRBJ1-3	TGTGCCAGCAGCGGAGGGGACAGGGCGGACACCATATATTTT	CASSGGDRADTIYF
TRBD2	NA	TRBV5-1	TRBJ2-6	TGCGCCAGCAGCTTGGCGGGGACTAGCGAGCCTGGGGCCAACGTCCTGACTTTC	CASSLAGTSEPGANVLTF
NA	NA	TRBV2	TRBJ1-6	TGTGCCAGCAGTGAATCGGGGGCGATTTGGGAATCACCCCTCCACTTT	CASSESGAIWESPLHF
TRBD1	NA	TRBV7-2	TRBJ2-5	TGTGCCAGCAGCCTAGGACAGGGGCAAGAGACCCAGTACTTC	CASSLGQGQETQYF
TRBD2	NA	TRBV7-3	TRBJ2-3	TGTGCCAGCAGCCGGACTAGCGGGGGAGCAGATACGCAGTATTTT	CASSRTSGGADTQYF
NA	NA	TRBV28	TRBJ1-1	TGTGCCAGCAGTTTAACGAGGGGGATCAGGACTTTCTTT	CASSLTRGIRTFF
NA	NA	TRBV15	TRBJ1-1	TGTGCCACCAGCGGAGATATGGGTAATGCTGAAGCTTTCTTT	CATSGDMGNAEAFF
NA	NA	TRBV28	TRBJ1-4	TGTGCCAGCAGTTCCGGTCGGGGGGGCGGTGAAAAACTGTTTTTT	CASSSGRGGGEKLFF
NA	NA	TRBV28	TRBJ1-2	TGTGCCAGCCTATCCACAGGGCCCTATGGCTACACCTTC	CASLSTGPYGYTF
NA	NA	TRBV28	TRBJ2-7	TGTGCCAGCAGTTCGGCAGGGAAGTACGAGCAGTACTTC	CASSSAGKYEQYF
NA	NA	TRBV4-3	TRBJ1-2	TGCGCCAGCAGCCAAGTCCAGGGGCTGGGCTACACCTTC	CASSQVQGLGYTF
NA	NA	TRBV7-2	TRBJ2-1	TGTGCCAGCAGCCCTCCGGGACAAAATAACAATGAGCAGTTCTTC	CASSPPGQNNNEQFF
NA	NA	TRBV10-3	TRBJ1-5	TGTGCCATCAGTGACTTAGGCAATCAGCCCCAGCATTTT	CAISDLGNQPQHF
NA	NA	TRBV30	TRBJ1-5	TGTGCCTGGAGTGTAAGGGCCCAGCCCCAGCATTTT	CAWSVRAQPQHF
TRBD1	once	TRBV5-4	TRBJ1-2	TGTGCCAGCAGCTTGGGGACAGGGGGCGGCTACACCTTC	CASSLGTGGGYTF
NA	NA	TRBV18	TRBJ2-3	TGTGCCAGCTCACCACCGTGGCGGGGGCCGGCAGATACGCAGTATTTT	CASSPPWRGPADTQYF
NA	few	TRBV7-6	TRBJ1-1	TGTGCCAGCAGCTTATTTAGCAGGCAACAGAACACTGAAGCTTTCTTT	CASSLFSRQQNTEAFF
TRBD1	NA	TRBV5-6	TRBJ1-4	TGTGCCAGCAGCATGGGACAGGGGGCGCGGGCTGAAAAACTGTTTTTT	CASSMGQGARAEKLFF
NA	NA	TRBV5-1	TRBJ1-3	TGCGCCAGCAGCTTGGCCGGCGGGGCTGGAAACACCATATATTTT	CASSLAGGAGNTIYF
TRBD2	NA	TRBV7-2	TRBJ2-5	TGTGCCAGCAGCTCAAGGGCCCCGCGAGCGGGGGGGCAAGAGACCCAGTACTTC	CASSSRAPRAGGQETQYF
NA	few	TRBV7-9	TRBJ1-2	TGTGCCAGCAGCCCCGGGGGTCGCGGGAGCGCCCTCACCTATGGCTACACCTTC	CASSPGGRGSALTYGYTF
NA	NA	TRBV4-1	TRBJ1-4	TGCGCCAGCAGTCAGACAGTGATGGCCGTAAAACTGTTTTTT	CASSQTVMAVKLFF
NA	once	TRBV28	TRBJ1-1	TGTGCCAGCAGTTTTGGGGGGCTCCAGAACACTGAAGCTTTCTTT	CASSFGGLQNTEAFF
NA	NA	TRBV28	TRBJ2-7	TGTGCCAGCAGTTTAGAAGCTGCAGGGAAGGTCGGCGAGCAGTACTTC	CASSLEAAGKVGEQYF
NA	NA	TRBV28	TRBJ1-4	TGTGCCAGCAGTTGGGGGGTTGAAAAACTGTTTTTT	CASSWGVEKLFF
NA	NA	TRBV11-2	TRBJ2-1	TGTGCCAGCAGCCTTGGACTGGACAATGAGCAGTTCTTC	CASSLGLDNEQFF
NA	once	TRBV7-3	TRBJ2-1	TGTGCCAGCAGCCCGATGCCGGGGCCCGGCCATGAGCAGTTCTTC	CASSPMPGPGHEQFF